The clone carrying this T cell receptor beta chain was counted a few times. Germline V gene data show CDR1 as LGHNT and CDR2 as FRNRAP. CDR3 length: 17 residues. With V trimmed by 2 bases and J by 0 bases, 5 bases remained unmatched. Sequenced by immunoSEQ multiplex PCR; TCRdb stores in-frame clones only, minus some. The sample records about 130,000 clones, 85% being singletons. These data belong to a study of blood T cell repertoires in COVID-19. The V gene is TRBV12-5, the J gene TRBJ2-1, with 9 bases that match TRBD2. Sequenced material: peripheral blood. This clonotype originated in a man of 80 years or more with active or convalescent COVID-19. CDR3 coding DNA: TGTGCTAGTGGTTTGAGACTAGCGGTGAGCTCCTACAATGAGCAGTTCTTC. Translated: CASGLRLAVSSYNEQFF. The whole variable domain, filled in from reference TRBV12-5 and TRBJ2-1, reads DARVTQTPRHKVTEMGQEVTMRCQPILGHNTVFWYRQTMMQGLELLAYFRNRAPLDDSGMPKDRFSAEMPDATLATLKIQPSEPRDSAVYFCASGLRLAVSSYNEQFFGPGTRLTVL.